Shown below are 28 T cell receptor beta chains from a single sample sequenced in a study of cytomegalovirus exposure and HLA in healthy donors. Both 60 Vbeta primers and 13 Jbeta primers went into the PCR. Repertoires were generated with immunoSEQ multiplex PCR, while TCRdb's copy carries only in-frame clones and drops some. This sample has under 80,000 clones; about 81% occur once, and the top ten carry roughly 51%. Sequencing was carried out using PBMCs. These receptors were obtained from a man between 45 and 60 years old in good health and CMV-seropositive.

This chain links TRBV29-1 with TRBJ2-1, with TRBD2 matching 11 bases. This CDR3 has 17 amino acids. Germline V lookup: CDR1 SQVTM, CDR2 ANQGSEA. The junction had 7 bases not matched to a gene; V was cut back by 0 bases and J by 3 bases. The CDR3 protein is CSVEDPALAGDYNEQFF. The CDR3, as DNA: TGCAGCGTTGAAGATCCCGCACTAGCGGGAGACTACAATGAGCAGTTCTTC.

CDR3 amino acids: CASSRTSGNNEQFF. The DNA of the CDR3 is TGTGCCAGCAGCCGGACTAGCGGAAACAATGAGCAGTTCTTC. The chain links TRBV6-1 to TRBJ2-1; 10 nucleotides agree with TRBD2. V lost 6 bases, J lost 5 bases, and 4 bases stayed unmatched. Germline CDR1 MNHNS, CDR2 SASEGT. CDR3 length equals 14 residues.

This chain joins TRBV6-5 and TRBJ2-2; possibly TRBD2 for D (5 bases). Germline-derived CDR1 and CDR2 are MNHEY and SVGAGI. The CDR3 consists of 14 residues. Trimming removed 6 bases from V and 13 bases from J, with 21 bases in between. The CDR3 region is CASSPHGMTRALFF. The DNA for the CDR3 is TGTGCCAGCAGCCCCCACGGGATGACCCGGGCGCTGTTTTTT.

The J gene is TRBJ2-1, the V gene TRBV6-6; tentatively, D is TRBD2 (6 bases). The germline V and J ends were trimmed by 4 bases and 0 bases, with 10 bases remaining between them. The CDR3 has 15 amino acids. Germline CDR1 and CDR2: MNHNY and SVGAGI (reference sequence). The CDR3, as DNA: TGTGCCAGCAGTTCCCCTAGCGACTCCTACAATGAGCAGTTCTTC. Translation gives CASSSPSDSYNEQFF.

V usage is TRBV18 and J usage is TRBJ1-6, with D maybe TRBD1 (6 bases). V lost 2 bases and J 5 bases, leaving 13 bases between the germline ends. The CDR3 loop spans 16 amino acids. Per germline, CDR1 KGHSH and CDR2 LQKENI. The CDR3 sequence is CASSPAGAGDNSPLHF. DNA for the CDR3: TGTGCCAGCTCACCAGCGGGGGCCGGGGATAATTCACCCCTCCACTTT.

The genes are TRBV6-5 and TRBJ1-1; possibly TRBD1 for D (6 bases). Germline assignment: CDR1 MNHEY and CDR2 SVGAGI. The CDR3 runs 13 residues. V lost 6 bases, J lost 4 bases, and 12 bases lay in between. The CDR3 region is CASSITGPTEAFF. In nucleotides, the CDR3 is TGTGCCAGCAGCATTACAGGGCCCACTGAAGCTTTCTTT.

This clone showed up just once. Germline is not matched at one junction end, which may reflect a read error. The gene calls are TRBV7-6 and TRBJ2-7, with TRBD1 matching 7 bases. There are 12 residues in the CDR3. CDR1 is SGHVS and CDR2 is FNYEAQ in the germline V gene. CDR3 in amino acids: CARSLVGGEPYF. In DNA form, the CDR3 reads TGTGCCAGGAGCTTAGTAGGGGGCGAGCCGTACTTC.

The rearrangement links TRBV10-1 to TRBJ2-3; tentatively, D is TRBD2 (5 bases). Trimming shortened V by 8 bases and J by 6 bases, and 21 bases separated the two germline ends. Germline values: CDR1 WNHNN, CDR2 SYGVQD (reference sequence). The CDR3 contains 15 residues. CDR3 loop: CASRSGAAGSDTQYF. The CDR3 coding sequence is TGCGCCAGCCGCTCAGGAGCGGCAGGTTCGGATACGCAGTATTTT.

V and J are TRBV29-1 and TRBJ2-6; a possible D gene is TRBD1 (5 bases). CDR3 size: 14 residues. Trimming took 7 bases from V and 1 from J, leaving 11 bases between them. From germline, CDR1 is SQVTM and CDR2 ANQGSEA. This CDR3 reads CSADSVSGANVLTF. In nucleotides, the CDR3 is TGCAGCGCTGACAGCGTTTCTGGGGCCAACGTCCTGACTTTC. Full variable domain (remainder filled in from reference TRBV29-1 and TRBJ2-6): SAVISQKPSRDICQRGTSLTIQCQVDSQVTMMFWYRQQPGQSLTLIATANQGSEATYESGFVIDKFPISRPNLTFSTLTVSNMSPEDSSIYLCSADSVSGANVLTFGAGSRLTVL.

The CDR3 sequence is CASSWDRAYEQYF. In DNA form, the CDR3 reads TGTGCCAGCAGCTGGGACAGGGCCTACGAGCAGTACTTC. J is TRBJ2-7 and V is TRBV27; TRBD1 agrees at 9 bases. Germline CDR1 and CDR2: MNHEY and SMNVEV (reference sequence). The CDR3 runs to 13 residues. The junction had 2 bases not matched to a gene; V was cut back by 6 bases and J by 2 bases.

This sequence joins TRBV27 and TRBJ2-3, with D tentatively TRBD2 (6 bases). The CDR3 runs to 16 residues. Per the germline V gene, CDR1 is MNHEY and CDR2 is SMNVEV (reference sequence). Between the trimmed V and J ends, which lost 8 bases and 0 bases, there was a span of 18 bases. This CDR3 reads CASVSVGRTSTDTQYF. The DNA for the CDR3 is TGTGCCAGCGTTTCAGTCGGGAGAACTAGCACAGATACGCAGTATTTT.

The chain joins TRBV6-5 to TRBJ2-2; 8 bases agree with TRBD1. The V gene's germline CDR1 is MNHEY and CDR2 SVGAGI. V lost 7 bases to trimming and J lost 4 bases; unmatched junction nucleotides: 8. The length of the CDR3 is 15 residues. The CDR3 here is CASIVAGGFTGELFF. The DNA for the CDR3 is TGTGCCAGCATTGTAGCAGGGGGCTTCACCGGGGAGCTGTTTTTT.

The gene calls are TRBV10-3 and TRBJ1-1; TRBD1 agrees at 9 bases. The ends lost 5 bases at V and 1 base at J; junction bases unmatched: 5. The CDR3 loop spans 15 amino acids. CDR1 is ENHRY and CDR2 is SYGVKD in the germline V gene. CDR3 DNA: TGTGCCATCAGTCAAACACAGGGGGCGAACACTGAAGCTTTCTTT. Its protein is CAISQTQGANTEAFF.

The chain combines TRBV7-8 with TRBJ2-1, with TRBD2 identical over 9 bases. Germline lookup yields CDR1 SGHVS and CDR2 FQNEAQ. The length of the CDR3 is 16 residues. The V segment lost 3 bases and the J segment 4 bases; nucleotides outside the gene matches: 7. CDR3 DNA: TGTGCCAGCAGCTTGGCCCCCACTAGCGGGTACAATGAGCAGTTCTTC. Protein: CASSLAPTSGYNEQFF.

The rearrangement uses TRBV7-2 and TRBJ1-2, with TRBD1 matching over 7 bases. V lost 3 bases, J lost 4 bases, and 8 bases stayed unmatched. The CDR3 sequence is 15 residues long. Germline CDR1 SGHTA, CDR2 FQGNSA. The CDR3 DNA reads TGTGCCAGCAGCTTTGCCAGACAGGGAATCTATGGCTACACCTTC. Translated: CASSFARQGIYGYTF.

The table lists this clone with a count of one. This chain connects TRBV9 to TRBJ1-2; 8 nucleotides match TRBD1. In germline, CDR1 is SGDLS, CDR2 YYNGEE. The CDR3 contains 15 residues. V trimming: 4 bases; J trimming: 3 bases; junction bases outside the gene matches: 8. CDR3 residues: CASSPGQGKDYGYTF. DNA for the CDR3: TGTGCCAGCAGCCCTGGACAGGGTAAGGACTATGGCTACACCTTC.

The gene calls are TRBV6-1 and TRBJ2-6, with 8 positions matching TRBD1. V dropped 6 bases and J dropped 3; count of bases not matched to a gene: 4. CDR1 is MNHNS, CDR2 SASEGT, per germline. This CDR3 is built from 15 residues. CDR3 bases: TGTGCCAGCAGGCAGGGGGCTCGTGGGGCCAACGTCCTGACTTTC. It specifies CASRQGARGANVLTF.

This clone was recorded only once. The chain has TRBV30 and TRBJ1-2; no firm D call. The germline CDR1 and CDR2 sequences are GTSNPN and SVGIG (reference sequence). The germline V and J ends were trimmed by 0 bases and 4 bases, with 12 bases remaining between them. The CDR3 extends over 14 amino acids. The chain's CDR3 is CAWSVYTSGYGYTF. The CDR3 coding sequence is TGTGCCTGGAGTGTCTACACCTCGGGCTATGGCTACACCTTC.

The CDR3 DNA sequence: TGTGCCAGCAGCGTAGCTCCTAGCGGGAGAACCGGGGAGCTGTTTTTT. Protein sequence: CASSVAPSGRTGELFF. This chain connects TRBV9 to TRBJ2-2; 10 positions match TRBD2. CDR1 is SGDLS, CDR2 YYNGEE, per germline. The CDR3 spans 16 residues. The junction had 4 bases not matched to a gene; V was cut back by 0 bases and J by 5 bases.

This clone was seen a handful of times. This CDR3 reads CASSLVVDRGIGYTF. The CDR3, as DNA: TGTGCCAGCAGCTTAGTAGTGGACAGGGGAATTGGCTACACCTTC. The chain has TRBV7-9 and TRBJ1-2, with 9 bases lining up with TRBD1. V lost 1 base to trimming and J lost 7 bases; unmatched junction nucleotides: 7. CDR3 length equals 15 residues. Per the germline V gene, CDR1 is SEHNR and CDR2 is FQNEAQ (reference sequence).

CDR3 nucleotide sequence: TGCGCCAGCAGCCATTCAGGACAGGGGCGGGCTGAAGCTTTCTTT. Protein: CASSHSGQGRAEAFF. The chain carries TRBV4-3 and TRBJ1-1; 9 bases line up with TRBD1. This CDR3 has 15 residues. The V segment lost 3 bases and the J segment 6 bases; nucleotides outside the gene matches: 8. The V gene's germline CDR1 is LGHNA and CDR2 YSLEER.

The rearrangement uses TRBV5-6 and TRBJ2-5; 7 bases match TRBD1. CDR1 and CDR2 from the germline V gene are SGHDT and YYEEEE. CDR3 length equals 13 residues. Germline trimming cut 4 bases from V and 5 bases from J; bases unmatched to any gene: 5. DNA of the CDR3: TGTGCCAGCAGCCCAGACAGGGTGGAGACCCAGTACTTC. Encoded protein: CASSPDRVETQYF.

CDR3 nucleotides: TGTGCCAGCAGCTTGACAGGGACCCAAGAGACCCAGTACTTC. Its protein product is CASSLTGTQETQYF. The gene calls are TRBV5-4 and TRBJ2-5, with D possibly matching TRBD1 (6 bases). This CDR3 spans 14 amino acids. V shed 1 base and J shed 1 base, with 8 bases lying between them. Germline V CDR1 and CDR2: SGHNT, YYREEE (reference sequence). Drawing the rest from reference TRBV5-4 and TRBJ2-5, the complete variable domain is ETGVTQSPTHLIKTRGQQVTLRCSSQSGHNTVSWYQQALGQGPQFIFQYYREEENGRGNFPPRFSGLQFPNYSSELNVNALELDDSALYLCASSLTGTQETQYFGPGTRLLVL.

This CDR3 is CASSSRTGLNTEAFF. DNA for the CDR3: TGTGCCAGCAGCTCGCGGACAGGGTTGAACACTGAAGCTTTCTTT. J is TRBJ1-1 and V is TRBV7-8; TRBD1 aligns across 8 bases. This CDR3 is 15 amino acids long. Trimming took 4 bases from V and 0 from J; bases not matched to a gene: 4. Germline values: CDR1 SGHVS, CDR2 FQNEAQ.

The rearrangement joins TRBV28 to TRBJ1-2, with D perhaps matching TRBD1 (6 bases). CDR3 size: 13 residues. Germline-derived CDR1 and CDR2 are MDHEN and SYDVKM. Trimming left V 6 bases short and J 5 bases short, with 13 bases between. The CDR3 DNA reads as TGTGCCAGCAGCTTTCAGGGGCAGTATGGCTACACCTTC. Protein: CASSFQGQYGYTF.

This clone has more than one count but fewer than ten. CDR3 sequence (DNA): TGTGCCAGCAGTGAAGCGGCGGGACAGACCTCAGCCCAGCATTTT. This codes for CASSEAAGQTSAQHF. The J gene is TRBJ1-5, the V gene TRBV6-1, with 7 bases that match TRBD1. V trimming: 0 bases; J trimming: 11 bases; junction bases outside the gene matches: 10. The CDR3 has 15 residues. Germline V lookup: CDR1 MNHNS, CDR2 SASEGT.

The chain links TRBV5-1 to TRBJ2-2; a possible D gene is TRBD1 (6 bases). CDR3 length equals 15 residues. Trimming took off 0 bases at V and 1 base at J, with 7 bases between the two ends. Germline V gives CDR1 SGHRS, CDR2 YFSETQ. The CDR3 DNA reads TGCGCCAGCAGCTTGGTGGGACAGAACACCGGGGAGCTGTTTTTT. This gives the protein CASSLVGQNTGELFF.

The CDR3 here is CASSFRDRGRLSGELFF. In DNA form, the CDR3 reads TGTGCCAGCAGCTTTCGGGACAGGGGGCGCCTTTCGGGGGAGCTGTTTTTT. The genes are TRBV7-9 and TRBJ1-1; TRBD1 matches at 12 bases. The J call may be incorrect, as the DNA end agrees better with TRBJ2-2. Germline-derived CDR1 and CDR2 are SEHNR and FQNEAQ (reference sequence). The CDR3 consists of 17 residues.